A single sample gave rise to the 27 T cell receptor beta chains below, sequenced in a study of blood T cell repertoires in COVID-19. Here immunoSEQ multiplex PCR was the method, and the copy in TCRdb shows in-frame clones only, minus some. The sample comprises around 77,000 clones, roughly 84% of which are singletons, and around 7% rests with the top ten. Sample: peripheral blood. The receptors derive from a man aged 30 to 39 with COVID-19, enrolled during active disease.

The gene calls are TRBV7-6 and TRBJ1-3, with D hard to call. The CDR3 extends over 13 amino acids. The germline gives CDR1 SGHVS, CDR2 FNYEAQ. Trimming took off 1 base at V and 6 bases at J, with 7 bases between the two ends. CDR3 DNA: TGTGCCAGCAGCTTAGACAGTCCAAACACCATATATTTT. Its translation is CASSLDSPNTIYF.

The CDR3 reads CASSQEGSGRAITGELFF. The CDR3 nucleotides read TGCGCCAGCAGCCAAGAAGGTAGCGGGAGGGCCATCACCGGGGAGCTGTTTTTT. The chain joins TRBV4-1 to TRBJ2-2; 11 bases are shared with TRBD2. The junction had 7 bases not matched to a gene; V was cut back by 0 bases and J by 4 bases. Germline CDR1 MGHRA, CDR2 YSYEKL. This CDR3 comprises 18 residues.

Note on this clone: One junction end disagrees with the germline gene, perhaps due to a read error. The V and J genes are TRBV27 and TRBJ2-3; 10 bases are shared with TRBD1. This CDR3 comprises 17 residues. CDR1 and CDR2 from the germline V gene are MNHEY and SMNVEV (reference sequence). CDR3 protein: CASSTIRTGGSRDTQYF. CDR3 nucleotides: TGTGCCAGCAGTACAATAAGGACAGGGGGGAGCAGAGATACGCAGTATTTT.

This chain uses TRBV6-2 or TRBV6-3 with TRBJ2-5; 8 bases line up with TRBD1. Germline V CDR1 and CDR2: MNHEY, SVGEGT. This CDR3 region has 15 residues. The V and J ends lost 0 bases and 5 bases, in that order; junction bases with no gene match: 5. CDR3 amino acids: CASSYSTGEVETQYF. CDR3 DNA: TGTGCCAGCAGTTACTCGACAGGGGAGGTGGAGACCCAGTACTTC.

This chain connects TRBV6-5 to TRBJ1-5; unclear D gene. This CDR3 has 15 residues. The V end was cut by 7 bases, the J end by 0 bases, with 13 bases between. Germline lookup yields CDR1 MNHEY and CDR2 SVGAGI. The CDR3 is CASMPGVYSNQPQHF. In nucleotides, the CDR3 is TGTGCCAGCATGCCCGGAGTGTATAGCAATCAGCCCCAGCATTTT.

This clone occurred once. V gene TRBV11-2 combines with J gene TRBJ2-7; unclear D gene. Trimming stripped 5 bases from V and 0 bases from J, with 14 bases between. Looked up from germline, CDR1 is SGHAT and CDR2 is FQNNGV. CDR3 length: 15 amino acids. In nucleotides, the CDR3 is TGTGCCAGCAGCCACCCTCCCCCTAGCTCCTACGAGCAGTACTTC. Protein product: CASSHPPPSSYEQYF.

As regards this clone: The sample contains more than one DNA sequence encoding this CDR3. V usage is TRBV29-1 and J usage is TRBJ1-2; 11 bases are a match to TRBD1. The V and J ends lost 7 bases and 3 bases, in that order; junction bases with no gene match: 1. CDR3 length equals 12 residues. CDR1 is SQVTM and CDR2 is ANQGSEA in the germline V gene. The DNA for the CDR3 is TGCAGCGGGGGACAGGGGGACTATGGCTACACCTTC. Translation gives CSGGQGDYGYTF. Full variable domain (rest looked up from reference TRBV29-1 and TRBJ1-2): SAVISQKPSRDICQRGTSLTIQCQVDSQVTMMFWYRQQPGQSLTLIATANQGSEATYESGFVIDKFPISRPNLTFSTLTVSNMSPEDSSIYLCSGGQGDYGYTFGSGTRLTVV.

The chain has TRBV27 and TRBJ2-3; 7 bases line up with TRBD2. CDR3 size: 17 residues. Looked up from germline, CDR1 is MNHEY and CDR2 is SMNVEV (reference sequence). V lost 6 bases to trimming and J lost 7 bases; unmatched junction nucleotides: 19. The CDR3 loop is CASSPQRLAGRGNTQYF. CDR3 in DNA: TGTGCCAGCAGCCCCCAGCGACTAGCCGGGCGTGGGAATACGCAGTATTTT.

With regard to this clone: Other nucleotide sequences from this sample produce the same CDR3. V is TRBV3-1 (or the pseudogene TRBV3-2) and J is TRBJ2-5, with D possibly matching TRBD1 (6 bases). The germline CDR1 and CDR2 sequences are LGHDT and YNNKEL (reference sequence). This CDR3 is 13 amino acids long. V was pared by 3 bases and J by 2 bases, with 7 bases between. The CDR3 nucleotides read TGTGCCAGCAGCCAGAGGGGGCAAGAGACCCAGTACTTC. This encodes CASSQRGQETQYF.

This clone was observed once. The CDR3, as DNA: TGTGCCAGCAGTCGGGACAACCGCTACGAGCAGTACTTC. Translated: CASSRDNRYEQYF. The rearrangement joins TRBV6-5 to TRBJ2-7; a possible D gene is TRBD1 (6 bases). The CDR3 extends over 13 amino acids. V gave up 5 bases and J gave up 3 bases, with 11 bases separating them. The germline gives CDR1 MNHEY, CDR2 SVGAGI.

The CDR3, as DNA: TGCGCCAGCAGCCAAGAAACAGGGATGGCCAAAAACATTCAGTACTTC. This translates into CASSQETGMAKNIQYF. The V gene is TRBV4-1, the J gene TRBJ2-4; a weak D match, TRBD1 (6 bases). The CDR3 runs 16 residues. CDR1 and CDR2 from the germline V gene are MGHRA and YSYEKL. V lost 0 bases to trimming and J lost 1 base, with 10 bases between them.

The chain uses TRBV11-2 and TRBJ2-3, with TRBD2 identical over 11 bases. Germline-derived CDR1 and CDR2 are SGHAT and FQNNGV. The CDR3 length is 17 residues. With V trimmed by 2 bases and J by 0 bases, 4 bases remained unmatched. The CDR3 DNA is TGTGCCAGCAGCTTAACTAGCGGGAGCTCTAGCACAGATACGCAGTATTTT. As protein: CASSLTSGSSSTDTQYF.

The chain uses TRBV18 and TRBJ2-1, with D maybe TRBD2 (5 bases). The germline V gene encodes CDR1 KGHSH and CDR2 LQKENI. The V and J ends lost 6 bases and 4 bases respectively, with 16 bases between them. The CDR3 consists of 15 residues. This CDR3 is CASSQDSRLYNEQFF. CDR3 bases: TGTGCCAGCTCCCAGGACTCCCGACTTTACAATGAGCAGTTCTTC. The full variable domain, with the rest looked up from reference TRBV18 and TRBJ2-1, is NAGVMQNPRHLVRRRGQEARLRCSPMKGHSHVYWYRQLPEEGLKFMVYLQKENIIDESGMPKERFSAEFPKEGPSILRIQQVVRGDSAAYFCASSQDSRLYNEQFFGPGTRLTVL.

In its sample, this clone was seen once. CDR3 nucleotides: TGTGCCAGCAGCCAAGAAACATCACCCCTCCACTTT. Amino acid sequence: CASSQETSPLHF. This chain links TRBV4-2 with TRBJ1-6; D unresolved. The CDR3 covers 12 residues. Germline V gives CDR1 LGHNA, CDR2 YNFKEQ. V lost 0 bases to trimming and J lost 10 bases, with 4 bases between them.

The chain recombines TRBV28 with TRBJ2-1, with D possibly being TRBD2 (5 bases). The CDR3 is made up of 17 amino acids. The germline V gene has CDR1 MDHEN and CDR2 SYDVKM. V was pared by 4 bases and J by 4 bases, with 20 bases between. The CDR3 sequence: CASSSLGGGTRYNEQFF. In DNA, the CDR3 is TGTGCCAGCAGTTCCCTCGGTGGCGGAACTAGGTACAATGAGCAGTTCTTC.

This clone was seen a handful of times. The CDR3 region is CASSPGRRSSGANVLTF. The CDR3 DNA reads as TGCGCCAGCAGCCCAGGCAGGAGGAGCTCTGGGGCCAACGTCCTGACTTTC. The chain couples TRBV4-1 to TRBJ2-6, with D perhaps TRBD2 (5 bases). CDR3 length equals 17 residues. V was pared by 4 bases and J by 0 bases, with 13 bases between. Germline V CDR1 and CDR2: MGHRA, YSYEKL.

The J gene is TRBJ1-6, the V gene TRBV4-1, with a possible D match to TRBD1 (6 bases). Germline loops: CDR1 MGHRA, CDR2 YSYEKL. V lost 3 bases and J lost 7, with 13 bases in between. The CDR3 runs 15 residues. CDR3 bases: TGCGCCAGCAGCCAGGACCCGGGACAAAATTCACCCCTCCACTTT. Its translation is CASSQDPGQNSPLHF.

The chain joins TRBV6-2 or TRBV6-3 to TRBJ2-7, with no clear D. The V gene lost 5 bases and the J gene lost 0 bases, with 5 bases spanning the gap. The CDR3 consists of 12 residues. Per the germline V gene, CDR1 is MNHEY and CDR2 is SVGEGT. The CDR3 region is CASSPGSYEQYF. DNA of the CDR3: TGTGCCAGCAGTCCCGGCTCCTACGAGCAGTACTTC.

V and J are TRBV18 and TRBJ1-6; 7 bases fit TRBD1. V lost 2 bases, J lost 7 bases, and 5 bases stayed unmatched. CDR1 and CDR2 (germline): KGHSH, LQKENI. The CDR3 contains 15 residues. Here the CDR3 reads CASSPNRGRNSPLHF. The CDR3 nucleotides read TGTGCCAGCTCACCAAACAGGGGCCGGAATTCACCCCTCCACTTT.

The rearrangement links TRBV5-4 to TRBJ2-7, with a possible D match to TRBD1 (6 bases). CDR3 length: 15 residues. Germline V gene data show CDR1 as SGHNT and CDR2 as YYREEE (reference sequence). Trimming removed 0 bases from V and 2 bases from J, with 12 bases in between. DNA for the CDR3: TGTGCCAGCAGCTTGGCTTCAGGGGCAACCTACGAGCAGTACTTC. This sequence encodes CASSLASGATYEQYF.

This chain connects TRBV7-9 to TRBJ1-2; 10 bases fit TRBD1. The CDR3 runs 16 residues. Unmatched junction bases numbered 8, after V lost 5 bases and J lost 2 bases. CDR1 is SEHNR and CDR2 is FQNEAQ in the germline V gene (reference sequence). As DNA, the CDR3 is TGTGCCAGCAGCCCTGACAGGGGGCGTTCGAACTATGGCTACACCTTC. This gives the protein CASSPDRGRSNYGYTF.

This rearrangement joins TRBV28 to TRBJ2-7; 12 nucleotides agree with TRBD2. V was clipped by 6 bases and J by 7 bases; unmatched bases: 13. This CDR3 spans 16 amino acids. CDR1 is MDHEN, CDR2 SYDVKM, per germline. CDR3 bases: TGTGCCAGCAGGAAACCTAGCGGGAGGGCCTCGTGGGAGCAGTACTTC. Amino acid sequence: CASRKPSGRASWEQYF.

This rearrangement joins TRBV9 to TRBJ2-6, with 7 positions matching TRBD1. This CDR3 contains 21 residues. The junction had 15 bases not matched to a gene; V was cut back by 0 bases and J by 0 bases. Germline V gene lookup returns CDR1 SGDLS and CDR2 YYNGEE. The DNA for the CDR3 is TGTGCCAGCAGCGTAGTCCTGGAGACAGGGTGGGGTAGCTCTGGGGCCAACGTCCTGACTTTC. This codes for CASSVVLETGWGSSGANVLTF.

The chain links TRBV28 to TRBJ2-1, with D possibly matching TRBD2 (5 bases). CDR3 length: 14 residues. Germline CDR1 MDHEN, CDR2 SYDVKM. The ends were cut back, 7 bases at V and 0 bases at J, with 10 bases in the middle. This chain's CDR3 is CASTPGFSYNEQFF. The CDR3 DNA follows: TGTGCCAGCACCCCGGGATTCTCCTACAATGAGCAGTTCTTC.

This clone appeared a single time. The rearrangement uses TRBV7-3 and TRBJ2-1; a possible D gene is TRBD2 (6 bases). Germline CDR1 reads SGHTA; CDR2 reads FQGTGA. Trimming removed 6 bases from V and 7 bases from J, with 10 bases in between. This CDR3 has 12 amino acids. CDR3 DNA: TGTGCCAGCAGAGACGCGGGGAATGAGCAGTTCTTC. The encoded protein is CASRDAGNEQFF.

The chain joins TRBV7-9 to TRBJ1-1, with D maybe TRBD1 (5 bases). The CDR3 extends over 15 amino acids. V was pared by 5 bases and J by 0 bases, with 13 bases between. Germline CDR1 SEHNR, CDR2 FQNEAQ (reference sequence). The CDR3 DNA is TGTGCCAGCAGCAAGGGGTCAATCATGAACACTGAAGCTTTCTTT. This translates into CASSKGSIMNTEAFF.

This rearrangement joins TRBV5-8 to TRBJ2-1, with D possibly being TRBD1 (6 bases). The CDR3 has 14 residues. Germline V gene sequence: CDR1 SGHTS, CDR2 YDEGEE. Trimming left V 2 bases short and J 5 bases short, with 11 bases between. CDR3 in amino acids: CASSLGQSDNEQFF. DNA of the CDR3: TGTGCCAGCAGCTTAGGACAGAGTGACAATGAGCAGTTCTTC.